What follows are 21 T cell receptor beta chains derived from one specimen sequenced in a study of cytomegalovirus exposure and HLA in healthy donors. This PCR relied on a set of 60 Vbeta primers and 13 Jbeta primers. The protocol was immunoSEQ multiplex PCR, while the TCRdb copy is restricted to in-frame clones and leaves out a portion. The table lists approximately 200,000 clones, roughly 83% of them singletons, with about 1.4% in the top ten. Specimen: PBMCs. All receptors derive from a girl aged 10 to 17 in good health and CMV-seronegative.

The chain is built from TRBV18 and TRBJ2-1; the D gene is possibly TRBD2 (6 bases). There are 14 residues in the CDR3. In germline, CDR1 is KGHSH, CDR2 LQKENI. V was trimmed by 3 bases and J by 7 bases, leaving 13 bases between them. CDR3: CASSPVGGINEQFF. The CDR3 DNA reads as TGTGCCAGCTCACCCGTCGGCGGGATAAATGAGCAGTTCTTC.

Only a few counts were recorded for this clone. The chain is built from TRBV6-5 and TRBJ2-1; 15 bases fit TRBD2. CDR1 is MNHEY and CDR2 is SVGAGI in the germline V gene. V was clipped by 2 bases and J by 7 bases; unmatched bases: 3. This CDR3 region has 16 residues. DNA for the CDR3: TGTGCCAGCAGTTACCGGACTAGCGGGAGGGCAAATGAGCAGTTCTTC. This encodes CASSYRTSGRANEQFF.

The genes are TRBV9 and TRBJ1-4; TRBD1 agrees at 8 bases. The germline CDR1 and CDR2 sequences are SGDLS and YYNGEE. V trimming: 3 bases; J trimming: 8 bases; junction bases outside the gene matches: 9. The CDR3 extends over 15 amino acids. The CDR3 DNA reads TGTGCCAGCAGCGCAGGGGACAGGTTTGGCGAAAAACTGTTTTTT. The encoded protein is CASSAGDRFGEKLFF.

Details on this clone: One end of the junction fails to match germline, which may point to a read error. The rearrangement joins TRBV29-1 to TRBJ1-4, with D possibly matching TRBD1 (5 bases). In germline, CDR1 is SQVTM, CDR2 ANQGSEA. The CDR3 is 15 residues long. The CDR3 DNA reads as TGCAGCGTTGTGGGGCCGACAAATTCTAATGAAAATCTGTTTTTT. It codes for CSVVGPTNSNENLFF.

The chain has TRBV5-4 and TRBJ2-3; D might be TRBD1 (5 bases). V dropped 4 bases and J dropped 2 bases, with 14 bases sitting between them. The CDR3 is made up of 15 amino acids. Germline V gene lookup returns CDR1 SGHNT and CDR2 YYREEE (reference sequence). Here the CDR3 DNA reads TGTGCCAGCAGCGGGGCGCCGAGCGACACAGATACGCAGTATTTT. Amino acids: CASSGAPSDTDTQYF.

This rearrangement joins TRBV29-1 to TRBJ2-1, with 10 bases identical to TRBD2. This CDR3 spans 15 amino acids. With V trimmed by 2 bases and J by 11 bases, 12 bases remained unmatched. In germline, CDR1 is SQVTM, CDR2 ANQGSEA. The CDR3 nucleotides read TGCAGCGTTGAATCGCTGGCTAGCGGGAGAATTAAGCAGTTCTTC. As protein: CSVESLASGRIKQFF.

On this clone itself: The junction departs from the called germline gene at one end, perhaps through a read error. The chain joins TRBV2 to TRBJ2-7, with TRBD1 as a possible D gene (5 bases). Germline CDR1 is SNHLY and CDR2 is FYNNEI. The CDR3 has 12 residues. CDR3 residues: CASSEIWQGTDF. CDR3 sequence (DNA): TGTGCCAGCAGTGAAATCTGGCAGGGCACGGACTTC. Based on the CDR3 plus reference TRBV2 and TRBJ2-7, the full variable domain is EPEVTQTPSHQVTQMGQEVILRCVPISNHLYFYWYRQILGQKVEFLVSFYNNEISEKSEIFDDQFSVERPDGSNFTLKIRSTKLEDSAMYFCASSEIWQGTDFGPGTRLTVT.

The chain employs TRBV4-1 and TRBJ1-2, with TRBD1 identical over 9 bases. Germline-derived CDR1 and CDR2 are MGHRA and YSYEKL. J lost 14 bases, V lost 7 bases, and 17 bases had no gene match. The CDR3 spans 14 residues. CDR3 DNA sequence: TGCGCCAGCAACAATGGACAGGGGCAGGTAAAGATGACCTTC. Translated, it gives CASNNGQGQVKMTF.

The DNA for the CDR3 is TGTGCCAGCAGACTAGATGGCTACACCTTC. It codes for CASRLDGYTF. The V gene is TRBV2, the J gene TRBJ1-2; D uncertain. The CDR3 runs 10 residues. Germline CDR1 SNHLY, CDR2 FYNNEI. Between the trimmed V and J ends, which lost 6 bases and 6 bases, there was a span of 5 bases.

The CDR3 reads CASGVGQIGEQYF. The CDR3 DNA is TGCGCCAGCGGAGTGGGACAGATCGGCGAGCAGTACTTC. V gene TRBV5-1 combines with J gene TRBJ2-7; 7 bases map to TRBD1. J lost 6 bases, V lost 7 bases, and 10 bases had no gene match. This CDR3 contains 13 residues. Germline CDR1 and CDR2: SGHRS and YFSETQ.

This clone was detected once. The chain is built from TRBV7-9 and TRBJ2-3; TRBD2 matches 7 bases. The CDR3 is 17 residues long. Germline trimming cut 5 bases from V and 0 bases from J; bases unmatched to any gene: 11. Germline CDR1 SEHNR, CDR2 FQNEAQ (reference sequence). In DNA form, the CDR3 reads TGTGCCAGCAGCAACCTCGGACTAGGCGGTAGCACAGATACGCAGTATTTT. This codes for CASSNLGLGGSTDTQYF.

This chain joins TRBV25-1 and TRBJ2-7, with a tentative D call TRBD1 (6 bases). The CDR3 contains 15 residues. Germline values: CDR1 MGHDK, CDR2 SYGVNS. Trimming cost V 7 bases and J 6 bases, with 22 bases left between them. The CDR3 is CASTDSGVLPGEQYF. The CDR3 region has the DNA TGTGCCAGCACAGACTCAGGGGTCCTCCCGGGCGAGCAGTACTTC.

The chain recombines TRBV6-5 with TRBJ2-5; 12 nucleotides agree with TRBD1. The junction had 5 bases not matched to a gene; V was cut back by 2 bases and J by 4 bases. Germline-derived CDR1 and CDR2 are MNHEY and SVGAGI. The CDR3 has 16 residues. CDR3 in amino acids: CASSYGTGGAVETQYF. In DNA, the CDR3 is TGTGCCAGCAGTTACGGGACAGGGGGCGCGGTAGAGACCCAGTACTTC.

V is TRBV28 and J is TRBJ1-2; D not resolved. V lost 7 bases, J lost 0 bases, and 15 bases lay in between. Germline V gene lookup returns CDR1 MDHEN and CDR2 SYDVKM. The CDR3 is 15 residues long. CDR3 in DNA: TGTGCCAGCACTTACAACGGGCGGGCTAACTATGGCTACACCTTC. This translates into CASTYNGRANYGYTF.

The chain joins TRBV28 to TRBJ1-6; perhaps TRBD1 as D (5 bases). V lost 6 bases and J lost 9, with 15 bases in between. Germline CDR1 is MDHEN and CDR2 is SYDVKM. CDR3 length equals 14 residues. CDR3 DNA sequence: TGTGCCAGCAGCCCTGTAGGGGATGGTTCACCCCTCCACTTT. Its protein is CASSPVGDGSPLHF.

This rearrangement joins TRBV6-5 to TRBJ2-7; 9 nucleotides align to TRBD1. V lost 5 bases and J lost 2; bases outside the gene matches: 4. The CDR3 extends over 14 amino acids. Germline CDR1 is MNHEY and CDR2 is SVGAGI. CDR3 nucleotides: TGTGCCAGCAGTGGCGGACAGGGGACCTACGAGCAGTACTTC. Translation gives CASSGGQGTYEQYF.

This clone was picked up one time. The V call is TRBV7-3, the J call TRBJ2-2, with D hard to call. The CDR3 length is 14 residues. V was pared by 0 bases and J by 3 bases, with 5 bases between. Germline CDR1 SGHTA, CDR2 FQGTGA. The CDR3 here is CASSLTADTGELFF. The CDR3 nucleotides are TGTGCCAGCAGCTTAACGGCGGACACCGGGGAGCTGTTTTTT.

The genes are TRBV18 and TRBJ2-4; D remains unclear. This CDR3 region has 15 residues. Trimming pared 3 bases from V and 2 bases from J, leaving 11 bases between. CDR1 is KGHSH and CDR2 is LQKENI in the germline V gene. The CDR3 DNA follows: TGTGCCAGCTCACCGGCCGAATCTCCCAAAAACATTCAGTACTTC. It yields the protein CASSPAESPKNIQYF.

This chain links TRBV29-1 with TRBJ2-4, with TRBD1 as a possible D gene (6 bases). Germline-derived CDR1 and CDR2 are SQVTM and ANQGSEA. Trimming cost V 6 bases and J 5 bases, with 20 bases left between them. The CDR3 consists of 15 residues. As DNA, the CDR3 is TGCAGCGTGCGGAAATCTCTCGGGACACAAAACATTCAGTACTTC. Its protein is CSVRKSLGTQNIQYF.

The chain links TRBV30 to TRBJ1-3; possibly TRBD1 for D (6 bases). CDR1 GTSNPN and CDR2 SVGIG come from the germline V gene (reference sequence). Trimming cost V 4 bases and J 2 bases, with 9 bases left between them. CDR3 length equals 13 residues. The CDR3 reads CAWTGVAGNTIYF. CDR3 coding DNA: TGTGCCTGGACAGGGGTGGCTGGAAACACCATATATTTT.

The gene calls are TRBV5-6 and TRBJ2-2, with TRBD2 matching over 8 bases. Germline V gene lookup returns CDR1 SGHDT and CDR2 YYEEEE. The J segment lost 4 bases and the V segment lost 0 bases, leaving 11 bases of the junction unmatched. The CDR3 length is 18 residues. In DNA, the CDR3 is TGTGCCAGCAGCTTGGTTCAGTACGGCGGGAGGCTCACCGGGGAGCTGTTTTTT. This encodes CASSLVQYGGRLTGELFF.